A selection of T cell receptor beta chains follows, all from one sample in a study of T cells in Graves' hyperthyroidism and ophthalmopathy. TCRdb processed the multiplex PCR reads anew with MiXCR; each CDR3 protein has one entry. The table lists 450,000 to 600,000 distinct CDR3 sequences, 15% to 20% of them singletons. The specimen sequenced was blood. These receptors originate from a man aged 40-55 years with Graves' ophthalmopathy. Both conserved end residues are part of each CDR3. Fields, in order: clone size, J gene, D gene, V gene, CDR3 protein, CDR3 DNA. The D gene is left open where the match is weak. Clone size is shown for a subset of rows, as once, few, many or a class of expanded clone.

abundance: few; j_gene: TRBJ1-2; d_gene: .; v_gene: TRBV7-3; CDR3aa: CASSLSGGRDSGYTF; CDR3nt: TGTGCCAGCAGCTTAAGCGGGGGGCGCGATTCAGGCTACACCTTC
abundance: few; j_gene: TRBJ1-4; d_gene: .; v_gene: TRBV7-8; CDR3aa: CASRLNEKLFF; CDR3nt: TGTGCCAGCAGGCTGAATGAAAAACTGTTTTTT
abundance: .; j_gene: TRBJ2-3; d_gene: .; v_gene: TRBV20-1; CDR3aa: CSASPYTQEGVTDTQYF; CDR3nt: TGCAGTGCTAGTCCCTACACCCAGGAAGGAGTCACAGATACGCAGTATTTT
abundance: few; j_gene: TRBJ2-1; d_gene: TRBD2; v_gene: TRBV7-2; CDR3aa: CASIYSGRTSSLYNEQFF; CDR3nt: TGTGCCAGCATTTATAGCGGGAGAACCTCCTCTCTCTACAATGAGCAGTTCTTC
abundance: .; j_gene: TRBJ2-3; d_gene: TRBD2; v_gene: TRBV13; CDR3aa: CASSLRGGWTDTQYF; CDR3nt: TGTGCCAGCAGCTTGCGGGGGGGGTGGACAGATACGCAGTATTTT
abundance: many; j_gene: TRBJ2-1; d_gene: TRBD1; v_gene: TRBV7-2; CDR3aa: CASSRQGSGTNEQFF; CDR3nt: TGTGCCAGCAGCCGACAGGGGTCCGGTACCAATGAGCAGTTCTTC
abundance: .; j_gene: TRBJ1-5; d_gene: TRBD1; v_gene: TRBV20-1; CDR3aa: CSAGQGTYSNQPQHF; CDR3nt: TGCAGTGCGGGACAGGGGACGTATAGCAATCAGCCCCAGCATTTT
abundance: many; j_gene: TRBJ1-5; d_gene: .; v_gene: TRBV11-2; CDR3aa: CASKENIHSNQPQHF; CDR3nt: TGTGCCAGCAAAGAAAACATTCATAGCAATCAGCCCCAGCATTTT
abundance: many; j_gene: TRBJ1-2; d_gene: .; v_gene: TRBV20-1; CDR3aa: CSARIRDNDYGYTF; CDR3nt: TGCAGTGCTAGAATCCGAGACAACGACTATGGCTACACCTTC
abundance: many; j_gene: TRBJ2-3; d_gene: TRBD2; v_gene: TRBV28; CDR3aa: CASSFPWTSGIDTQYF; CDR3nt: TGTGCCAGCAGCTTCCCCTGGACTAGCGGGATAGATACGCAGTATTTT
abundance: .; j_gene: TRBJ2-3; d_gene: TRBD2; v_gene: TRBV10-3; CDR3aa: CATRPAGPPTDTQYF; CDR3nt: TGTGCCACCCGGCCAGCGGGACCCCCCACAGATACGCAGTATTTT
abundance: .; j_gene: TRBJ1-5; d_gene: TRBD1; v_gene: TRBV7-6; CDR3aa: CASSLAFMFVDREVRSNQPQHF; CDR3nt: TGTGCCAGCAGCTTAGCGTTTATGTTTGTGGACAGGGAGGTCAGGAGCAATCAGCCCCAGCATTTT
abundance: .; j_gene: TRBJ1-4; d_gene: .; v_gene: TRBV11-1; CDR3aa: CASSFGTADEKLFF; CDR3nt: TGTGCCAGCAGCTTTGGGACCGCTGATGAAAAACTGTTTTTT
abundance: many; j_gene: TRBJ1-5; d_gene: .; v_gene: TRBV7-2; CDR3aa: CASSLDLSNQPQHF; CDR3nt: TGTGCCAGCAGCTTGGACCTAAGCAATCAGCCCCAGCATTTT
abundance: many; j_gene: TRBJ1-5; d_gene: .; v_gene: TRBV3-1; CDR3aa: CASSRQGNQPQHF; CDR3nt: TGTGCCAGCAGCCGACAGGGCAATCAGCCCCAGCATTTT
abundance: many; j_gene: TRBJ2-5; d_gene: TRBD2; v_gene: TRBV11-2; CDR3aa: CASSLGSGRARETQYF; CDR3nt: TGTGCCAGCAGCTTAGGTAGCGGGAGGGCCCGGGAGACCCAGTACTTC
abundance: .; j_gene: TRBJ1-4; d_gene: .; v_gene: TRBV15; CDR3aa: CATSRVGGNEKLFF; CDR3nt: TGTGCCACCAGCAGAGTAGGAGGTAATGAAAAACTGTTTTTT
abundance: .; j_gene: TRBJ2-7; d_gene: .; v_gene: TRBV24-1; CDR3aa: CATSDRTTQYF; CDR3nt: TGTGCCACCAGTGATCGGACGACGCAGTACTTC
abundance: many; j_gene: TRBJ2-7; d_gene: TRBD2; v_gene: TRBV2; CDR3aa: CASSIAGPSYEQYF; CDR3nt: TGTGCCAGCAGTATAGCGGGTCCCTCCTACGAGCAGTACTTC
abundance: many; j_gene: TRBJ2-7; d_gene: .; v_gene: TRBV5-1; CDR3aa: CASSPGQGGEQYF; CDR3nt: TGCGCCAGCAGCCCTGGTCAGGGTGGCGAGCAGTACTTC
abundance: .; j_gene: TRBJ2-1; d_gene: TRBD2; v_gene: TRBV20-1; CDR3aa: CSTKSPGTSLNEQFF; CDR3nt: TGCAGTACAAAATCCCCGGGGACTAGCCTCAATGAGCAGTTCTTC
abundance: few; j_gene: TRBJ2-7; d_gene: .; v_gene: TRBV13; CDR3aa: CASKGFNTDSYEQYF; CDR3nt: TGTGCCAGCAAGGGGTTCAACACCGACTCCTACGAGCAGTACTTC
abundance: .; j_gene: TRBJ2-3; d_gene: TRBD2; v_gene: TRBV20-1; CDR3aa: CSARDLAGGTDTQYF; CDR3nt: TGCAGTGCTAGAGATTTGGCGGGGGGAACAGATACGCAGTATTTT
abundance: few; j_gene: TRBJ1-5; d_gene: TRBD1; v_gene: TRBV9; CDR3aa: CASSVWDRVNQPQHF; CDR3nt: TGTGCCAGCAGCGTGTGGGACAGGGTCAATCAGCCCCAGCATTTT
abundance: .; j_gene: TRBJ1-2; d_gene: .; v_gene: TRBV28; CDR3aa: CASSIPGGYTF; CDR3nt: TGTGCCAGCAGTATTCCAGGGGGCTACACCTTC
abundance: many; j_gene: TRBJ2-3; d_gene: .; v_gene: TRBV30; CDR3aa: CAWVGARDTQYF; CDR3nt: TGTGCCTGGGTTGGCGCTAGGGATACGCAGTATTTT
abundance: many; j_gene: TRBJ1-1; d_gene: TRBD1; v_gene: TRBV13; CDR3aa: CASSGRDRGGTEAFF; CDR3nt: TGTGCCAGCAGCGGCCGGGACAGGGGTGGGACTGAAGCTTTCTTT
abundance: .; j_gene: TRBJ2-3; d_gene: .; v_gene: TRBV11-2; CDR3aa: CASSSPGPDPDTQYF; CDR3nt: TGTGCCAGCAGCTCTCCGGGACCAGACCCAGATACGCAGTATTTT
abundance: few; j_gene: TRBJ2-3; d_gene: .; v_gene: TRBV6-1; CDR3aa: CASTGIWGTDTQYF; CDR3nt: TGTGCCAGCACAGGGATTTGGGGCACAGATACGCAGTATTTT
abundance: .; j_gene: TRBJ2-7; d_gene: TRBD1; v_gene: TRBV10-3; CDR3aa: CASCRDRVSYEQYF; CDR3nt: TGTGCCAGCTGCCGGGACAGGGTCTCCTACGAGCAGTACTTC
abundance: many; j_gene: TRBJ2-5; d_gene: .; v_gene: TRBV24-1; CDR3aa: CATSDRDRETQYF; CDR3nt: TGTGCCACCAGTGATCGCGACAGGGAGACCCAGTACTTC
abundance: many; j_gene: TRBJ2-1; d_gene: TRBD2; v_gene: TRBV3-1; CDR3aa: CASSQISGGYNEQFF; CDR3nt: TGTGCCAGCAGCCAAATTAGCGGGGGATACAATGAGCAGTTCTTC
abundance: .; j_gene: TRBJ1-1; d_gene: TRBD1; v_gene: TRBV6-1; CDR3aa: CASRTGEAFF; CDR3nt: TGTGCCAGCAGGACAGGGGAAGCTTTCTTT
abundance: many; j_gene: TRBJ2-5; d_gene: TRBD1; v_gene: TRBV6-2/TRBV6-3; CDR3aa: CASSWRGQGKETQYF; CDR3nt: TGTGCCAGCAGTTGGAGGGGACAGGGAAAAGAGACCCAGTACTTC
abundance: few; j_gene: TRBJ2-5; d_gene: TRBD1; v_gene: TRBV19; CDR3aa: CASSPDRGKQETQYF; CDR3nt: TGTGCCAGTAGTCCCGACAGGGGGAAACAAGAGACCCAGTACTTC
abundance: .; j_gene: TRBJ2-1; d_gene: .; v_gene: TRBV2; CDR3aa: CASSSGPWDEQFF; CDR3nt: TGTGCCAGCAGCTCCGGGCCCTGGGATGAGCAGTTCTTC
abundance: few; j_gene: TRBJ2-7; d_gene: TRBD1; v_gene: TRBV11-2; CDR3aa: CASGYPPTGTAYEQYF; CDR3nt: TGTGCCAGCGGATACCCCCCTACCGGGACAGCTTACGAGCAGTACTTC
abundance: .; j_gene: TRBJ2-7; d_gene: .; v_gene: TRBV19; CDR3aa: CASSPLGSSAYERYF; CDR3nt: TGTGCCAGTAGTCCTCTGGGGTCTTCAGCCTACGAGCGGTACTTC
abundance: many; j_gene: TRBJ1-2; d_gene: .; v_gene: TRBV12-3/TRBV12-4; CDR3aa: CASTPGGAAAYGYTF; CDR3nt: TGTGCCAGCACTCCGGGGGGAGCCGCCGCTTATGGCTACACCTTC
abundance: .; j_gene: TRBJ2-7; d_gene: TRBD1; v_gene: TRBV20-1; CDR3aa: CSGTGTGVGEQYF; CDR3nt: TGCAGCGGCACCGGGACAGGGGTGGGCGAGCAGTACTTC
abundance: many; j_gene: TRBJ2-4; d_gene: TRBD1; v_gene: TRBV12-3/TRBV12-4; CDR3aa: CASLGDRRVDIQYF; CDR3nt: TGTGCCAGTCTCGGGGACAGGCGAGTGGACATTCAGTACTTC
abundance: many; j_gene: TRBJ2-3; d_gene: .; v_gene: TRBV18; CDR3aa: CASSPSLEDTQYF; CDR3nt: TGTGCCAGCTCACCATCCTTGGAAGATACGCAGTATTTT
abundance: few; j_gene: TRBJ2-1; d_gene: .; v_gene: TRBV12-5; CDR3aa: CASGFSSGRTYNEQFF; CDR3nt: TGTGCTAGTGGTTTTTCTTCGGGTCGGACCTACAATGAGCAGTTCTTC
abundance: .; j_gene: TRBJ1-1; d_gene: .; v_gene: TRBV20-1; CDR3aa: CSADGGWAEAFF; CDR3nt: TGCAGTGCCGACGGGGGTTGGGCTGAAGCTTTCTTT
abundance: many; j_gene: TRBJ1-4; d_gene: .; v_gene: TRBV12-3/TRBV12-4; CDR3aa: CASSSLGRQLFF; CDR3nt: TGTGCCAGCAGTTCCCTGGGCCGGCAACTGTTTTTT
abundance: few; j_gene: TRBJ2-7; d_gene: .; v_gene: TRBV5-1; CDR3aa: CASSFHGQNKHTYEQYF; CDR3nt: TGCGCCAGCAGCTTTCACGGACAGAATAAGCACACCTACGAGCAGTACTTC
abundance: .; j_gene: TRBJ2-7; d_gene: .; v_gene: TRBV10-3; CDR3aa: CAISENGASYEQYF; CDR3nt: TGTGCCATCAGTGAAAACGGAGCCTCCTACGAGCAGTACTTC
abundance: few; j_gene: TRBJ2-5; d_gene: .; v_gene: TRBV5-1; CDR3aa: CASSLAGGGAKTQYF; CDR3nt: TGCGCCAGCAGCTTGGCCGGAGGGGGCGCGAAGACCCAGTACTTC
abundance: .; j_gene: TRBJ1-4; d_gene: .; v_gene: TRBV28; CDR3aa: CASSRDWSNEKLFF; CDR3nt: TGTGCCAGCAGTCGGGACTGGTCTAATGAAAAACTGTTTTTT
abundance: .; j_gene: TRBJ2-3; d_gene: TRBD2; v_gene: TRBV5-4; CDR3aa: CASSLTSGGLLPSQYF; CDR3nt: TGTGCCAGCAGCCTGACCAGCGGGGGGCTCCTCCCATCCCAGTATTTT
abundance: .; j_gene: TRBJ2-5; d_gene: .; v_gene: TRBV27; CDR3aa: CASKGFSRGPETQYF; CDR3nt: TGTGCCAGCAAAGGTTTCAGTAGGGGTCCGGAGACCCAGTACTTC
abundance: many; j_gene: TRBJ1-5; d_gene: .; v_gene: TRBV7-9; CDR3aa: CASSLGVSGNQPQHF; CDR3nt: TGTGCCAGCAGCTTAGGCGTGAGCGGCAATCAGCCCCAGCATTTT
abundance: .; j_gene: TRBJ1-1; d_gene: .; v_gene: TRBV4-3; CDR3aa: CASSQPNSGTTEAFF; CDR3nt: TGCGCCAGCAGCCAACCTAACAGCGGGACCACTGAAGCTTTCTTT
abundance: many; j_gene: TRBJ1-5; d_gene: .; v_gene: TRBV30; CDR3aa: CAWTGGMGQPQHF; CDR3nt: TGTGCCTGGACAGGAGGTATGGGGCAGCCCCAGCATTTT
abundance: few; j_gene: TRBJ1-3; d_gene: .; v_gene: TRBV7-9; CDR3aa: CASSSTGFGNTIYF; CDR3nt: TGTGCCAGCAGCTCAACGGGGTTCGGAAACACCATATATTTT
abundance: .; j_gene: TRBJ2-6; d_gene: .; v_gene: TRBV4-1; CDR3aa: CASSHSKRGGSGANVLTF; CDR3nt: TGCGCCAGCAGCCATTCCAAAAGGGGGGGTTCCGGGGCCAACGTCCTGACTTTC
abundance: many; j_gene: TRBJ1-1; d_gene: .; v_gene: TRBV7-9; CDR3aa: CASSFRWGTEAFF; CDR3nt: TGTGCCAGCAGCTTCAGGTGGGGCACTGAAGCTTTCTTT
abundance: many; j_gene: TRBJ2-7; d_gene: .; v_gene: TRBV15; CDR3aa: CATSRDPGHTPYEQYF; CDR3nt: TGTGCCACCAGCAGAGATCCGGGACACACGCCTTACGAGCAGTACTTC
abundance: .; j_gene: TRBJ1-1; d_gene: .; v_gene: TRBV12-3/TRBV12-4; CDR3aa: CASSPQGWNTEAFF; CDR3nt: TGTGCCAGCAGTCCCCAGGGATGGAACACTGAAGCTTTCTTT
abundance: few; j_gene: TRBJ2-2; d_gene: TRBD2; v_gene: TRBV7-6; CDR3aa: CASSLGIAGEKNTGELFF; CDR3nt: TGTGCCAGCAGCTTAGGGATAGCGGGAGAGAAGAACACCGGGGAGCTGTTTTTT